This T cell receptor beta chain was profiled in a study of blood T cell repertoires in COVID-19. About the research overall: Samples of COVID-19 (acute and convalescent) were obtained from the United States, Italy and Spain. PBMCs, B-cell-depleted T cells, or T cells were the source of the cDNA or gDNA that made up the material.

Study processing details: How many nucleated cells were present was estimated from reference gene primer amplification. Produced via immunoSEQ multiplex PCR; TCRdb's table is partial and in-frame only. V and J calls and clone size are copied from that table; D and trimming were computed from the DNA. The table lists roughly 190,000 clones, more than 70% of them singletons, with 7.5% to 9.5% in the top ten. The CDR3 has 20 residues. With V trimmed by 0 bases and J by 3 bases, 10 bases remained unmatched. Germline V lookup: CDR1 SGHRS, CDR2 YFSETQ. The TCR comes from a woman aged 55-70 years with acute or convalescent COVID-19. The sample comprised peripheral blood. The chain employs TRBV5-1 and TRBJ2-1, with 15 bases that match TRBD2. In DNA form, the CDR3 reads TGCGCCAGCAGCTTGGACTCCGGGACTAGCGGGAGGAATATCTACAATGAGCAGTTCTTC. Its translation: CASSLDSGTSGRNIYNEQFF.